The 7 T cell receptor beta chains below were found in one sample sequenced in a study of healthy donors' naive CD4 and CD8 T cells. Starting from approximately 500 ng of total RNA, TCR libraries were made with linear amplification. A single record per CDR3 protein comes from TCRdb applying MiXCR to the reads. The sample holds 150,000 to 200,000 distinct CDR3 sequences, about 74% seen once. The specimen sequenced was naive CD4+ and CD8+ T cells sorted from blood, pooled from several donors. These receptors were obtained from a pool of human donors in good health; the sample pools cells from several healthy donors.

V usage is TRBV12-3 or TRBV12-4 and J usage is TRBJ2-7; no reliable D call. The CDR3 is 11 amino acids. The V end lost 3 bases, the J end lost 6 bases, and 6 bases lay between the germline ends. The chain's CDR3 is CASSLNGEQYF. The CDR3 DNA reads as TGTGCCAGCAGTTTGAATGGCGAGCAGTACTTC.

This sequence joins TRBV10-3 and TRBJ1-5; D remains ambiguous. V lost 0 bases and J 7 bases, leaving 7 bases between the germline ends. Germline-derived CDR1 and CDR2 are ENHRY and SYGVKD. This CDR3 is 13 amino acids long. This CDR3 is CAISESTGQPQHF. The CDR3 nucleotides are TGTGCCATCAGTGAGTCGACGGGGCAGCCCCAGCATTTT.

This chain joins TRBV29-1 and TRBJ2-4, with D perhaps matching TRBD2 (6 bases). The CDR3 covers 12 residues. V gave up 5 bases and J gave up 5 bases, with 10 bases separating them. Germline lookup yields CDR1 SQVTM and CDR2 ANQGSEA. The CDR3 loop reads CSVRSGENIQYF. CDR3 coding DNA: TGCAGCGTTAGGTCGGGGGAAAACATTCAGTACTTC.

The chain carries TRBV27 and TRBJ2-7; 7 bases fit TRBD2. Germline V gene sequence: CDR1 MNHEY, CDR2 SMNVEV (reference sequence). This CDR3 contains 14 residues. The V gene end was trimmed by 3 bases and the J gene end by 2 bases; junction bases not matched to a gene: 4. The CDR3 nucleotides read TGTGCCAGCAGTTTGACTAGCCATCCCTACGAGCAGTACTTC. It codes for CASSLTSHPYEQYF.

CDR3 coding DNA: TGCGCCACCCGGGACGCGGACGATGAGCAGTTCTTC. Translated: CATRDADDEQFF. This chain connects TRBV5-1 to TRBJ2-1, with D perhaps assigned TRBD1 or TRBD2 (5 bases each). This CDR3 region has 12 residues. Trimming took 9 bases from V and 8 from J, leaving 15 bases between them. Germline CDR1 is SGHRS and CDR2 is YFSETQ.

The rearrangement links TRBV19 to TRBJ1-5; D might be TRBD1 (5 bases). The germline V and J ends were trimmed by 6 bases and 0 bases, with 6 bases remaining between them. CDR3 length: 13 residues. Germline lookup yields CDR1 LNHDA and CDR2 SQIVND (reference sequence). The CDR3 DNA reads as TGTGCCAGTAGGACAGATAGCAATCAGCCCCAGCATTTT. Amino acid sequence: CASRTDSNQPQHF.

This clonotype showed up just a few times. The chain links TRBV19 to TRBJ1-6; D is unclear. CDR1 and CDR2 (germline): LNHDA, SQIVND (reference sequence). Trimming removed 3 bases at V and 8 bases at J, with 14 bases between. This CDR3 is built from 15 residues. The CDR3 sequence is CASSIGGARDSPLHF. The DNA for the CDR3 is TGTGCCAGTAGTATTGGAGGTGCGAGAGATTCACCCCTCCACTTT.